These T cell receptor beta chains were read from a single sample in a study of shared clonotypes between healthy human individuals. Sequenced by immunoSEQ multiplex PCR; TCRdb stores in-frame clones only, minus some. The sample yields about 2.5 million clones, approximately 90% seen once. The specimen was naive CD4+ T cells from PBMCs. The receptors shown here come from a man between 18 and 29 years old in good health. Some clones in this sample may be carry-over from other donors' samples. Both conserved end residues are trimmed from each CDR3. A D gene is named only where the DNA matches it firmly.

>TRBV28|TRBD1|TRBJ1-2
ASSSEKRGTGVFYGYT
>TRBV29-1|TRBD2|TRBJ2-7
SVGGPAGAYEQY
>TRBV5-4|.|TRBJ2-7
ASSLWDHAPYEQY
>TRBV5-1|.|TRBJ2-4
ASSHLQRGLEGNIQY
>TRBV7-3|.|TRBJ2-1
ASSLDGGQGAYNEQF
>TRBV30|TRBD1|TRBJ1-2
AWRATGANYYGYT
>TRBV10-3|TRBD2|TRBJ2-2
AIQRLAGAGELF
>TRBV5-4|.|TRBJ2-2
ASSLSGGPNTGELF
>TRBV5-1|.|TRBJ2-1
ASSPNWGGEQF
>TRBV25-1|.|TRBJ2-5
ASSVLMGYQETQY
>TRBV4-1|.|TRBJ2-2
ASSQGLQGRGTGELF
>TRBV6-1|.|TRBJ1-5
ASSDPGNQPQH
>TRBV5-1|.|TRBJ1-4
ASSLRQGGEKLF
>TRBV19|.|TRBJ1-2
ASSIDRQYGYT
>TRBV27|TRBD1|TRBJ1-4
ASRRGDRTNEKLF
>TRBV5-1|TRBD2|TRBJ2-7
ASSAGLAEGSFDEQY
>TRBV5-1|TRBD2|TRBJ2-5
ASNPGGSRETQY
>TRBV7-2|TRBD2|TRBJ2-1
ASSLGTSGNREQF
>TRBV11-2|.|TRBJ2-1
ASSLDSYNEQF
>TRBV7-2|TRBD1|TRBJ1-1
ASSLSRGTGNTEAF
>TRBV7-2|TRBD1|TRBJ1-2
ASSLAWTGTYGYT
>TRBV7-9|.|TRBJ1-2
ATEEEQPRLDYT
>TRBV11-3|TRBD2|TRBJ2-1
ASSLGGFTGLAGGYEQF
>TRBV18|.|TRBJ2-2
ASSPYSPNTGELF
>TRBV15|.|TRBJ1-5
ATSTTLLGGQPQH
>TRBV5-1|.|TRBJ1-1
ASSPVVALNTEAF
>TRBV29-1|.|TRBJ1-1
SVVGRQSGTEAF
>TRBV5-3|.|TRBJ2-7
AKALWEESYEQY
>TRBV14|.|TRBJ1-2
ASSRGVHYGYT
>TRBV5-1|TRBD2|TRBJ2-3
ASSLASGRSDTQY
>TRBV7-3|TRBD2|TRBJ2-7
ASSARGCATYEQY
>TRBV29-1|TRBD2|TRBJ2-1
SVENRLAASYNEQF
>TRBV29-1|.|TRBJ1-4
SVAPTAGEKLF
>TRBV19|.|TRBJ1-2
ASRLDADYYGYT